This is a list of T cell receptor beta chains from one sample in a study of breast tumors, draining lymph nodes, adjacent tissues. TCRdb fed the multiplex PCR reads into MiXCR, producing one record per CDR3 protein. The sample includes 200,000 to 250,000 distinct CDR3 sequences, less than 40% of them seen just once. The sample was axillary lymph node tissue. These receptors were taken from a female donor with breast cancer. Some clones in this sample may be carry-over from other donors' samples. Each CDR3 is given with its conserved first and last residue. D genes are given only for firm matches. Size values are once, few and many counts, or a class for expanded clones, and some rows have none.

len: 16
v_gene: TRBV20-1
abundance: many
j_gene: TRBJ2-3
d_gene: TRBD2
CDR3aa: CSARLAGGPMGDTQYF
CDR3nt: TGCAGTGCTAGACTAGCGGGAGGGCCGATGGGAGATACGCAGTATTTT

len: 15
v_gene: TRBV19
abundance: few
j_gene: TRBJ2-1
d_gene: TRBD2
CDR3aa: CASSMASGRIDEQFF
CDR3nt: TGTGCCAGTAGTATGGCTAGCGGGAGGATTGATGAGCAGTTCTTC

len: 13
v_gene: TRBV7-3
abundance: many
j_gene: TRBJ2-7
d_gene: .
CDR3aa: CASSLSGTYEQYF
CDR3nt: TGTGCCAGCAGCTTATCCGGGACCTACGAGCAGTACTTC

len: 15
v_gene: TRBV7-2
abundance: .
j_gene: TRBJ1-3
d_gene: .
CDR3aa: CASRLGGAPGNTIYF
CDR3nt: TGTGCCAGCAGATTAGGGGGGGCGCCCGGAAACACCATATATTTT

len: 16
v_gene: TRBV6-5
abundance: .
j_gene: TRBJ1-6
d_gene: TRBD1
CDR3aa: CAGSPEDRVHRSPLHF
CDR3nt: TGTGCCGGCAGTCCCGAGGACAGGGTACATAGGTCACCCCTCCACTTT

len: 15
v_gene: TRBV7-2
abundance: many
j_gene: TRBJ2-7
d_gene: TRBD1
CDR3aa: CASSLRSDREYEQYF
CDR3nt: TGTGCCAGCAGCTTACGGAGTGACAGGGAATACGAGCAGTACTTC

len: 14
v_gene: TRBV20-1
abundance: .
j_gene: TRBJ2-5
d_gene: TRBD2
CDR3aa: CSARGAGGPKTQYF
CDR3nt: TGCAGTGCTAGGGGAGCGGGAGGGCCGAAGACCCAGTACTTC

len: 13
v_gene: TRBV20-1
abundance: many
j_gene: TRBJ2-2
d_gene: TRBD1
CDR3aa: CSARRQGAGELFF
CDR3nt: TGCAGTGCTAGACGACAGGGGGCCGGGGAGCTGTTTTTT

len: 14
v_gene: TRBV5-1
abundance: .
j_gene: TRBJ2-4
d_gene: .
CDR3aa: CASSSGVAKNIQYF
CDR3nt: TGCGCCAGCAGCTCTGGTGTGGCCAAAAACATTCAGTACTTC

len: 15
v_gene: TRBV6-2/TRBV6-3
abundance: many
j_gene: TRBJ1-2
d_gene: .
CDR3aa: CASSYADSGDYGYTF
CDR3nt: TGTGCCAGCAGTTACGCCGACTCGGGGGACTATGGCTACACCTTC

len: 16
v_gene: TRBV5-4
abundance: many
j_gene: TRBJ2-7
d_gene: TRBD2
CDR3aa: CASSLDRAGVSYEQYF
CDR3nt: TGTGCCAGCAGCTTGGACCGAGCGGGAGTCTCCTACGAGCAGTACTTC

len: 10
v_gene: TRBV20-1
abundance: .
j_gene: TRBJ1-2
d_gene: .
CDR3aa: CSAGRGGYTF
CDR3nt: TGCAGTGCTGGGCGGGGTGGCTACACCTTC

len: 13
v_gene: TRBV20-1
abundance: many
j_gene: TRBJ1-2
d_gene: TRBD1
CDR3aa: CSALGDRNYGYTF
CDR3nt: TGCAGTGCCCTCGGGGACAGGAACTATGGCTACACCTTC

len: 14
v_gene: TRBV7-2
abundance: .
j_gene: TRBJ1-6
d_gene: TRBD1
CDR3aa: CASSTGQARSPLHF
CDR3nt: TGTGCCAGCAGCACTGGACAGGCTAGGTCACCCCTCCACTTT

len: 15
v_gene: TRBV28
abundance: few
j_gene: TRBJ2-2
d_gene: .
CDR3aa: CASSLGGANPGELFF
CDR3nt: TGTGCCAGCAGTTTGGGCGGGGCTAACCCCGGGGAGCTGTTTTTT

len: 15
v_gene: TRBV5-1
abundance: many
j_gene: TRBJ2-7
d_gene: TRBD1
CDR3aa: CASSLEGQGSYEQYF
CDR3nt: TGCGCCAGCAGCTTGGAAGGACAGGGATCCTACGAGCAGTACTTC

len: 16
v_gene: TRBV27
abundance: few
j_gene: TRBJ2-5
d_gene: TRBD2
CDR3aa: CASSYLAGASQETQYF
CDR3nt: TGTGCCAGCAGTTACCTCGCGGGAGCCAGCCAAGAGACCCAGTACTTC

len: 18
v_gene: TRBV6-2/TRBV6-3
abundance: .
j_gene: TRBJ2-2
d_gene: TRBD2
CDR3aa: CASRYKSWTSPNTGELFF
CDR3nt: TGTGCCAGCAGATATAAATCATGGACTAGCCCGAACACCGGGGAGCTGTTTTTT

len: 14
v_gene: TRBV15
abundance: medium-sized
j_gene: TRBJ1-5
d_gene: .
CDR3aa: CATSGQTSNQPQHF
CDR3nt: TGTGCCACCAGCGGACAGACTAGCAATCAGCCCCAGCATTTT

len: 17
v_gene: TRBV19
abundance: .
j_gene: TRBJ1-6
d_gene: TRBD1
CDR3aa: CASSPGRDRQNQSPLHF
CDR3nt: TGTGCCAGTAGTCCTGGGCGGGACAGGCAAAATCAATCACCCCTCCACTTT

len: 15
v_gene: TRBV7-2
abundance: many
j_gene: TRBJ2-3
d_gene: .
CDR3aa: CASSLRQVSTDTQYF
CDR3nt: TGTGCCAGCAGCTTACGACAGGTCAGCACAGATACGCAGTATTTT

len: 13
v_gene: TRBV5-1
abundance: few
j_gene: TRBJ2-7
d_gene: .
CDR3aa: CASSQGGTYGQYF
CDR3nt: TGCGCCAGCAGCCAGGGGGGAACCTACGGGCAGTACTTC

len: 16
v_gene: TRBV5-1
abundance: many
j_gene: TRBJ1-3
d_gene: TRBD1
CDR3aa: CASSLGQGRTGNTIYF
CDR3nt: TGCGCCAGCAGCTTGGGACAGGGGAGAACTGGAAACACCATATATTTT

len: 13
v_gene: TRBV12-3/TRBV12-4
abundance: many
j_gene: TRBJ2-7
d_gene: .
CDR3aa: CASKLGGVREQYF
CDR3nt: TGTGCCAGCAAGCTGGGCGGAGTTCGAGAGCAGTACTTC

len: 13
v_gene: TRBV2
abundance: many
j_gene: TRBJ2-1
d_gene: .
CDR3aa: CASMEGSYNEQFF
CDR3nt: TGTGCCAGCATGGAGGGGTCCTACAATGAGCAGTTCTTC

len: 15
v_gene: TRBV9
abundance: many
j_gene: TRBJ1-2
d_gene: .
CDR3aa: CASSVADGLDYGYTF
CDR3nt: TGTGCCAGCAGCGTAGCCGACGGCCTCGACTATGGCTACACCTTC

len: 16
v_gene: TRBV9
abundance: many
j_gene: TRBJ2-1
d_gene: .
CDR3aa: CASSVVVANGYHEQFF
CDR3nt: TGTGCCAGCAGCGTAGTCGTCGCAAACGGTTATCACGAGCAGTTCTTC

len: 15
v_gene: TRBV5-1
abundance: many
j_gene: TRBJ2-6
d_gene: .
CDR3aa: CASRLGGTGANVLTF
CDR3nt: TGCGCCAGCAGACTAGGGGGTACTGGGGCCAACGTCCTGACTTTC

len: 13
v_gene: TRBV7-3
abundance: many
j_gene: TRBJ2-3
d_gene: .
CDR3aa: CASSLMGTDTQYF
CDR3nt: TGTGCCAGCAGCTTAATGGGCACAGATACGCAGTATTTT

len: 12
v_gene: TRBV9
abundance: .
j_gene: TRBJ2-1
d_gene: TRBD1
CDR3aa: CARPGQGEEQFF
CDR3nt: TGTGCCAGACCGGGACAGGGTGAGGAGCAGTTCTTC

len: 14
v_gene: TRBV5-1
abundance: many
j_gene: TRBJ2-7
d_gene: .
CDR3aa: CASSLQGFTDEQYF
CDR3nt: TGCGCCAGCAGCTTACAGGGATTCACCGACGAGCAGTACTTC

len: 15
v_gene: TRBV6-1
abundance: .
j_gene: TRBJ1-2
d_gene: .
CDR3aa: CASSYSGRTNYGYTF
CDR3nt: TGTGCCAGCAGTTACTCGGGCAGGACTAACTATGGCTACACCTTC

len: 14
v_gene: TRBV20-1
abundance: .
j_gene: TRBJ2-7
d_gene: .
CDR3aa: CSASIQGLAWEQYF
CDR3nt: TGCAGTGCTAGCATACAGGGCTTGGCTTGGGAGCAGTACTTC

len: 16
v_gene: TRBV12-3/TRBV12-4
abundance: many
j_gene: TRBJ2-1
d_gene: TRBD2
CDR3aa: CASSSPGGSGSHEQFF
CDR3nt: TGTGCCAGCAGTTCCCCAGGGGGTAGCGGGAGTCATGAGCAGTTCTTC